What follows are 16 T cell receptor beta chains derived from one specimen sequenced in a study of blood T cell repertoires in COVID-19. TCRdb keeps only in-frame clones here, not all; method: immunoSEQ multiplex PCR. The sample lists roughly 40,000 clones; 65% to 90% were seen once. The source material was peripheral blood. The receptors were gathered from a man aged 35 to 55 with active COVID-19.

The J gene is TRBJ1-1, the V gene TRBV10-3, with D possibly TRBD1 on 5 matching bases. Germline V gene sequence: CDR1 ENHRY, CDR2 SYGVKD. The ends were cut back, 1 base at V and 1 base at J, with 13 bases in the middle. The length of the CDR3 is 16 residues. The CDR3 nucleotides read TGTGCCATCAGTGAGTTTTGGGCAGGGTCGAACACTGAAGCTTTCTTT. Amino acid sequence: CAISEFWAGSNTEAFF.

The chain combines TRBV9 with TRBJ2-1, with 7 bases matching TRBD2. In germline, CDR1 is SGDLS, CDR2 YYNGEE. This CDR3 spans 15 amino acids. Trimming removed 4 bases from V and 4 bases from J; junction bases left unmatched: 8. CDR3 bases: TGTGCCAGCAGCCCCCGGCTAGCGGATTACAATGAGCAGTTCTTC. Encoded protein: CASSPRLADYNEQFF.

The CDR3 here is CATSDGVYSNQPQHF. In DNA, the CDR3 is TGTGCCACCAGTGATGGAGTTTATAGCAATCAGCCCCAGCATTTT. This chain links TRBV24-1 with TRBJ1-5; D call uncertain. Germline V CDR1 and CDR2: KGHDR, SFDVKD. Trimming shortened V by 3 bases and J by 0 bases, and 8 bases separated the two germline ends. CDR3 length: 15 residues.

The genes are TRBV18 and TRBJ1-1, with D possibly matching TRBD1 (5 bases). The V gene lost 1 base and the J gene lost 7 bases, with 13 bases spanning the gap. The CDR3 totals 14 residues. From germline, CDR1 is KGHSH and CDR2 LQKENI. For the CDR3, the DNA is TGTGCCAGCTCACCACAGGGGTGGCGAGGTGAAGCTTTCTTT. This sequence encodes CASSPQGWRGEAFF.

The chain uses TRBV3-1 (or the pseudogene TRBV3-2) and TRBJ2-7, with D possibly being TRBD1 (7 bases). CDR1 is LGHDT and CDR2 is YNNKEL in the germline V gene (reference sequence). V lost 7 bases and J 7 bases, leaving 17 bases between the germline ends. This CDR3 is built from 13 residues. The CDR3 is CASTPTQGREQYF. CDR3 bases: TGTGCCAGCACACCGACACAGGGGAGGGAGCAGTACTTC.

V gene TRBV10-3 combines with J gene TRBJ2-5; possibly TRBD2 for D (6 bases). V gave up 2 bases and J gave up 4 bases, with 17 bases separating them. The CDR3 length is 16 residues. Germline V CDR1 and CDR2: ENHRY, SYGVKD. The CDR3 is CAISEGRRRVRETQYF. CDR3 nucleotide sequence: TGTGCCATCAGTGAGGGACGTAGGAGGGTTAGAGAGACCCAGTACTTC.

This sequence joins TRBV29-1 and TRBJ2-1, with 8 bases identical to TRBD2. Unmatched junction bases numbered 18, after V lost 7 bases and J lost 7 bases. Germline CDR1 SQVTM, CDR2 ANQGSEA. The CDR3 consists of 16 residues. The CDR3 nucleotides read TGCAGCGCTGGCCCCAGCGGAGCGGGAGATGGGAATGAGCAGTTCTTC. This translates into CSAGPSGAGDGNEQFF.

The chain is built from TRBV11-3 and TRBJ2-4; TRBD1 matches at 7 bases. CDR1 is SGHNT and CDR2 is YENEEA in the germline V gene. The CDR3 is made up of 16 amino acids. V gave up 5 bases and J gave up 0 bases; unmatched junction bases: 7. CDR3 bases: TGTGCCAGCAGCCTAGGGGGCACGGGAGCCAAAAACATTCAGTACTTC. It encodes CASSLGGTGAKNIQYF.

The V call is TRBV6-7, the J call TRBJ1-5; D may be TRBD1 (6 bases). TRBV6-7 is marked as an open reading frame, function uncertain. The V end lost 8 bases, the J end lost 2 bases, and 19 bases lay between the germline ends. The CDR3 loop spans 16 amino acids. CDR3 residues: CASYVDPGARNQPQHF. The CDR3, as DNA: TGTGCCAGCTACGTAGACCCAGGGGCCCGCAATCAGCCCCAGCATTTT.

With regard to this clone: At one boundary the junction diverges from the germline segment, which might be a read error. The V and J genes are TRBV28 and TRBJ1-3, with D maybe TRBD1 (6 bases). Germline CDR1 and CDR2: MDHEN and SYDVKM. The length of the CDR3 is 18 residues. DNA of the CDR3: TGTGCCAGCAGTGTATGGGGACATGGACAGAATAGCCGAAACACCATATATTTT. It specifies CASSVWGHGQNSRNTIYF.

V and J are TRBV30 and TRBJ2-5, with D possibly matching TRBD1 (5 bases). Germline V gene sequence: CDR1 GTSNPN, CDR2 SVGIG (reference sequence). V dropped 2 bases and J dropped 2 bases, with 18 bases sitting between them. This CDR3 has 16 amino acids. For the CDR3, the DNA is TGTGCCTGGAGTTCCCCGGACACGCACCTACAAGAGACCCAGTACTTC. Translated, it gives CAWSSPDTHLQETQYF.

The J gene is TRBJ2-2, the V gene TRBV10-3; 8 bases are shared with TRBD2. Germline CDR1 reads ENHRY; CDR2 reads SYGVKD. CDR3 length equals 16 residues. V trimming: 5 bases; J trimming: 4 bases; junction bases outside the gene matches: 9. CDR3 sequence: CAISLVPLAGTGELFF. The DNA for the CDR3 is TGTGCCATCAGTTTGGTCCCCCTAGCGGGCACCGGGGAGCTGTTTTTT.

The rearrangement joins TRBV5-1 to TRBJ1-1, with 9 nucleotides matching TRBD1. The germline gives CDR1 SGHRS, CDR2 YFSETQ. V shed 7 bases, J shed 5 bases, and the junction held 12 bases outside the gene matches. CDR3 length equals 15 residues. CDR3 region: CASSTLQGAGTEAFF. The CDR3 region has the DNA TGCGCCAGCTCAACGCTACAGGGGGCCGGGACTGAAGCTTTCTTT.

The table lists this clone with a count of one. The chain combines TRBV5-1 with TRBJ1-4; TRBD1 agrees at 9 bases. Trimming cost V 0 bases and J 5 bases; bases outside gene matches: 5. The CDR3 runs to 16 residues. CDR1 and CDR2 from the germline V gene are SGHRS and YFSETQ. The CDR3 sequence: CASSLAGGTGNEKLFF. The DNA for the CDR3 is TGCGCCAGCAGCTTGGCGGGCGGGACAGGGAATGAAAAACTGTTTTTT.

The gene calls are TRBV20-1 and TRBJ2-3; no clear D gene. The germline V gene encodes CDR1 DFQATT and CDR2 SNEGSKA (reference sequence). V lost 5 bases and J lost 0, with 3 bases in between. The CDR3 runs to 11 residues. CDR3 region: CSASSTDTQYF. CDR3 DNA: TGCAGTGCTTCTAGCACAGATACGCAGTATTTT.

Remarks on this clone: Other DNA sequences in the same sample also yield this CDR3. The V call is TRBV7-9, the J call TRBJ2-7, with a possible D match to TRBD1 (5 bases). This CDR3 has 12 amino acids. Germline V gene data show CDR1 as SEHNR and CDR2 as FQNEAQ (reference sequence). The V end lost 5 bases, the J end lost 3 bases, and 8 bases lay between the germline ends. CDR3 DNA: TGTGCCAGCAGCCTAACAGGCTACGAGCAGTACTTC. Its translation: CASSLTGYEQYF.